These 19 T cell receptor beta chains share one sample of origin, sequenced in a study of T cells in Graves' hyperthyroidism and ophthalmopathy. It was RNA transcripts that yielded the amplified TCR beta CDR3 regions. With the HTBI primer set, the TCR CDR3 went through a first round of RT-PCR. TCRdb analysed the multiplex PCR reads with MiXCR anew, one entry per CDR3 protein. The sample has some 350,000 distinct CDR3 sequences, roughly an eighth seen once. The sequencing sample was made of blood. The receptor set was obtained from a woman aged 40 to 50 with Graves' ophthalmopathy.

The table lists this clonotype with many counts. The CDR3, as DNA: TGTGCCAGCAGTTTGGGGGGGAGCACCTACGAGCAGTACTTC. It translates to CASSLGGSTYEQYF. The chain is built from TRBV28 and TRBJ2-7; the match to TRBD2 covers 7 bases. The CDR3 is 14 residues long. Trimming at V came to 3 bases and at J to 2 bases, leaving 4 bases not matched to a gene. CDR1 is MDHEN, CDR2 SYDVKM, per germline.

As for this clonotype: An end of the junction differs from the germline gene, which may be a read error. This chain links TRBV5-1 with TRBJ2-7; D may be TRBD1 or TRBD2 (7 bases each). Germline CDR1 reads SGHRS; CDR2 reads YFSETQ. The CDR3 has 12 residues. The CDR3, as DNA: TGCGCCAGCAGCCCGGGGGAGGGGGCTCCCCTGTTC. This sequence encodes CASSPGEGAPLF.

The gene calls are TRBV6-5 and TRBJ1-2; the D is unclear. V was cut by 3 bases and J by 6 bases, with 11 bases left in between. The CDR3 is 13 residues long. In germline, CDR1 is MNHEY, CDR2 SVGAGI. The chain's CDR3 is CASSYLGFDGYTF. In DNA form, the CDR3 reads TGTGCCAGCAGTTATTTAGGGTTCGATGGCTACACCTTC.

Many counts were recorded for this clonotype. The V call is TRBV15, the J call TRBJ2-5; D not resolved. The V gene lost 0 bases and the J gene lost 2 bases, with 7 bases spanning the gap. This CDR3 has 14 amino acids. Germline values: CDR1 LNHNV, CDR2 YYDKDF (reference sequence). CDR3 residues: CATSRDVRQETQYF. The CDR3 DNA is TGTGCCACCAGCAGAGATGTCAGACAAGAGACCCAGTACTTC. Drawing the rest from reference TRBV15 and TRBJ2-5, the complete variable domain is DAMVIQNPRYQVTQFGKPVTLSCSQTLNHNVMYWYQQKSSQAPKLLFHYYDKDFNNEADTPDNFQSRRPNTSFCFLDIRSPGLGDTAMYLCATSRDVRQETQYFGPGTRLLVL.

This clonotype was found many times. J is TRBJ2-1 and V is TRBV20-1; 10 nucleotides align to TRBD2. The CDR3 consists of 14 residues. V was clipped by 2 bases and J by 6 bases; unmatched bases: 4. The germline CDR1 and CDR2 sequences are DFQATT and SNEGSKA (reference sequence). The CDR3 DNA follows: TGCAGTGCTAGACAGCTAGCGGGAGTCAATGAGCAGTTCTTC. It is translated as CSARQLAGVNEQFF.

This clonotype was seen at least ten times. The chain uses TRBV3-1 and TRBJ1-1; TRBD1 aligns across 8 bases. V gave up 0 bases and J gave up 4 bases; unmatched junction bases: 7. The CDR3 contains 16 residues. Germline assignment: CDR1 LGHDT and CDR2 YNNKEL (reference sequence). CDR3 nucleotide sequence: TGTGCCAGCAGCCAAGACGGAGCTGACAGGGGCACTGAAGCTTTCTTT. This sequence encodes CASSQDGADRGTEAFF.

The CDR3 loop reads CASSNRGQGASTGELFF. The DNA for the CDR3 is TGTGCCAGCAGCAACCGGGGACAGGGGGCTAGCACCGGGGAGCTGTTTTTT. This chain joins TRBV7-9 and TRBJ2-2; 12 bases line up with TRBD1. V dropped 5 bases and J dropped 4; count of bases not matched to a gene: 8. CDR1 SEHNR and CDR2 FQNEAQ come from the germline V gene (reference sequence). The CDR3 is 17 amino acids.

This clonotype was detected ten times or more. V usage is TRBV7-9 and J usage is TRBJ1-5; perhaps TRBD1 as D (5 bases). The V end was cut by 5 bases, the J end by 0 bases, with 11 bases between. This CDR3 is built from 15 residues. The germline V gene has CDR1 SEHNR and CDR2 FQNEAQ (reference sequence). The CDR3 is CASSDGATSNQPQHF. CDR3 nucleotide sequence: TGTGCCAGCAGCGACGGGGCTACTAGCAATCAGCCCCAGCATTTT.

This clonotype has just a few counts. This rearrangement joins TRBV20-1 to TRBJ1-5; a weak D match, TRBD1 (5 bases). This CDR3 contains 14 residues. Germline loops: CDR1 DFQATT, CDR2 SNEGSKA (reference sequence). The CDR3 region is CSARGVSNNQPQHF. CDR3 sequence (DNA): TGCAGCGCCCGGGGGGTGAGTAACAATCAGCCCCAGCATTTT.

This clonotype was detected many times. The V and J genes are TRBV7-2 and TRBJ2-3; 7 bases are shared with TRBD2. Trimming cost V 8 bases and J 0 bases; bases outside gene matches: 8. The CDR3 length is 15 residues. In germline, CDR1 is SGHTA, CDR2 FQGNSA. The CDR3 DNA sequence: TGTGCCAGCGGTACAGGCGGGGGAAGCACAGATACGCAGTATTTT. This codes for CASGTGGGSTDTQYF.

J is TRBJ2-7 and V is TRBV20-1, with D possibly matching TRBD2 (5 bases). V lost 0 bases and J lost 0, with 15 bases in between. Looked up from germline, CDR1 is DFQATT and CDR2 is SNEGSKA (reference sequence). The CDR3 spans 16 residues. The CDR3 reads CSARDLWTGNSYEQYF. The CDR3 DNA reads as TGCAGTGCTAGAGATCTATGGACTGGAAACTCCTACGAGCAGTACTTC.

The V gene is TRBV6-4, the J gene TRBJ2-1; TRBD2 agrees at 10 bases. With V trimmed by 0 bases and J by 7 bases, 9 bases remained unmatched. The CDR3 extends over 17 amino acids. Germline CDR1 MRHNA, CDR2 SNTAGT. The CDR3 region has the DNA TGTGCCAGCAGTGACTCGAATCGAGCGGGAGGGAGTAATGAGCAGTTCTTC. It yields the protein CASSDSNRAGGSNEQFF.

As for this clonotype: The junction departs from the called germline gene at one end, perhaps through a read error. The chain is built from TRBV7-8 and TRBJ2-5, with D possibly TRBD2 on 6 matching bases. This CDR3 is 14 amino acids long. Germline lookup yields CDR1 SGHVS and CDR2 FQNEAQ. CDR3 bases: TGTGCCAGCAGCTCTGTTACTATCGGACACCCGGGGGACTTC. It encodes CASSSVTIGHPGDF.

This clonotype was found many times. CDR3 region: CAWRGRHNEQFF. The CDR3, as DNA: TGTGCCTGGAGAGGTAGGCACAATGAGCAGTTCTTC. This chain uses TRBV30 with TRBJ2-1; D not resolved. Between the trimmed V and J ends, which lost 3 bases and 5 bases, there was a span of 8 bases. CDR1 and CDR2 from the germline V gene are GTSNPN and SVGIG (reference sequence). The CDR3 contains 12 residues. The full variable domain, completed using reference TRBV30 and TRBJ2-1, is SQTIHQWPATLVQPVGSPLSLECTVEGTSNPNLYWYRQAAGRGLQLLFYSVGIGQISSEVPQNLSASRPQDRQFILSSKKLLLSDSGFYLCAWRGRHNEQFFGPGTRLTVL.

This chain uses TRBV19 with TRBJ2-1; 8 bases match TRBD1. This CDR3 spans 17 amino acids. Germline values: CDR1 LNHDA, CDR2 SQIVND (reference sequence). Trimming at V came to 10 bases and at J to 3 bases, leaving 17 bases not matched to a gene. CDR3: CANRRPRGQEFYNEQFF. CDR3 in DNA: TGTGCCAACCGACGACCGAGGGGACAGGAGTTCTACAATGAGCAGTTCTTC.

CDR3 loop: CASSFPTSGVYEQYF. DNA of the CDR3: TGTGCCAGCAGCTTCCCGACTAGCGGAGTGTACGAGCAGTACTTC. The rearrangement uses TRBV28 and TRBJ2-7; 9 bases line up with TRBD2. CDR3 length: 15 amino acids. CDR1 is MDHEN, CDR2 SYDVKM, per germline. V shed 6 bases and J 4 bases; nucleotides not matched to a gene: 10.

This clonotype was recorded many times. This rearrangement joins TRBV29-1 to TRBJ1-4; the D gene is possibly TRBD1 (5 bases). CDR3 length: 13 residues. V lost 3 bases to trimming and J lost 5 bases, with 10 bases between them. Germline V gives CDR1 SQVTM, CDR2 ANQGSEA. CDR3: CSVEGQLNEKLFF. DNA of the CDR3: TGCAGCGTTGAGGGGCAGTTGAATGAAAAACTGTTTTTT.

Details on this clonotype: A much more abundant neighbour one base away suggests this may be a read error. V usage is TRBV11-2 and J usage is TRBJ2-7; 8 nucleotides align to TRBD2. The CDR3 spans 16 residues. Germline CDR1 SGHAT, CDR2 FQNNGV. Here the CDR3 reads CASSAPGTSLSLGQHF. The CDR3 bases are TGTGCCAGCAGCGCACCCGGGACTAGTCTGTCCCTCGGGCAGCACTTC.

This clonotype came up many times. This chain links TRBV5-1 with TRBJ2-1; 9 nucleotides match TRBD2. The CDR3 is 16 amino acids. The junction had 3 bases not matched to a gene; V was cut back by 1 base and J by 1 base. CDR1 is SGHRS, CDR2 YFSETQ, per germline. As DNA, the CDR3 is TGCGCCAGCAGCTTGACTAGCGGGTATTCCTACAATGAGCAGTTCTTC. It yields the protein CASSLTSGYSYNEQFF.